Each of the 19 T cell receptor beta chains below was sequenced from the same sample in a study of T cell responses to AZD1222 COVID-19 vaccine. The data were produced by immunoSEQ multiplex PCR, yet TCRdb's version contains in-frame clones alone and is incomplete. The sample has 100,000 to 150,000 clones, over 75% seen once. This material consisted of peripheral blood, taken on day 0 of AZD1222 vaccination. The receptors come from an adult in good health.

This rearrangement joins TRBV29-1 to TRBJ2-7; D gene uncertain. The V end lost 6 bases, the J end lost 4 bases, and 13 bases lay between the germline ends. Germline lookup yields CDR1 SQVTM and CDR2 ANQGSEA. The CDR3 consists of 12 residues. The DNA of the CDR3 is TGCAGCGTGCTAGAAAGCCTTTACGAGCAGTACTTC. Translated: CSVLESLYEQYF.

V and J are TRBV3-1 (or the pseudogene TRBV3-2) and TRBJ2-5, with D hard to call. The CDR3 runs 14 residues. Germline-derived CDR1 and CDR2 are LGHDT and YNNKEL (reference sequence). The V and J ends lost 2 bases and 3 bases respectively, with 10 bases between them. CDR3 sequence reads: CASSQLGREETQYF. The CDR3, as DNA: TGTGCCAGCAGCCAACTTGGTAGGGAAGAGACCCAGTACTTC.

J is TRBJ1-2 and V is TRBV19; possibly TRBD1 for D (5 bases). The length of the CDR3 is 13 residues. Per germline, CDR1 LNHDA and CDR2 SQIVND (reference sequence). Trimming stripped 7 bases from V and 6 bases from J, with 15 bases between. For the CDR3, the DNA is TGTGCCAGTACGTTGGGGGAGTACGATGGCTACACCTTC. Its translation: CASTLGEYDGYTF.

The chain employs TRBV7-2 and TRBJ2-7; D perhaps matches TRBD2 (7 bases). The CDR3 spans 13 residues. Trimming stripped 5 bases from V and 4 bases from J, with 12 bases between. Germline CDR1 reads SGHTA; CDR2 reads FQGNSA. CDR3 sequence: CASSRGGGYEQYF. Written as DNA, the CDR3 is TGTGCCAGCAGCAGGGGGGGAGGGTACGAGCAGTACTTC.

V is TRBV19 and J is TRBJ1-6; D not certain. CDR3 length equals 15 residues. From germline, CDR1 is LNHDA and CDR2 SQIVND (reference sequence). The germline V and J ends were trimmed by 6 bases and 6 bases, with 15 bases remaining between them. The CDR3 region is CASSLRGQTNSPLHF. The CDR3 nucleotides are TGTGCCAGTAGCCTCAGAGGTCAGACTAATTCACCCCTCCACTTT. Full variable domain (outside the CDR3, taken from reference TRBV19 and TRBJ1-6): DGGITQSPKYLFRKEGQNVTLSCEQNLNHDAMYWYRQDPGQGLRLIYYSQIVNDFQKGDIAEGYSVSREKKESFPLTVTSAQKNPTAFYLCASSLRGQTNSPLHFGNGTRLTVT.

The table lists this clone with a few counts. The V gene is TRBV12-3 or TRBV12-4, the J gene TRBJ2-2; no reliable D call. The CDR3 totals 13 residues. The V end lost 6 bases, the J end lost 1 base, and 6 bases lay between the germline ends. The CDR3 region has the DNA TGTGCCAGCAGGGTAGGGAACACCGGGGAGCTGTTTTTT. It encodes CASRVGNTGELFF.

J is TRBJ2-3 and V is TRBV6-1, with TRBD1 identical over 9 bases. V lost 0 bases and J lost 5; bases outside the gene matches: 6. CDR1 is MNHNS, CDR2 SASEGT, per germline. The CDR3 runs to 16 residues. DNA of the CDR3: TGTGCCAGCAGTGAAGCCATCGGGACAGGGCTAGATACGCAGTATTTT. The encoded protein is CASSEAIGTGLDTQYF.

This chain links TRBV20-1 with TRBJ1-5; the D is unclear. The V and J ends lost 3 bases and 8 bases respectively, with 11 bases between them. The CDR3 runs 12 residues. CDR1 is DFQATT, CDR2 SNEGSKA, per germline (reference sequence). CDR3 region: CSASLPPEPQHF. CDR3 DNA sequence: TGCAGTGCTAGTTTACCGCCGGAGCCCCAGCATTTT.

The J gene is TRBJ2-1, the V gene TRBV29-1; tentatively, D is TRBD2 (6 bases). The germline V gene has CDR1 SQVTM and CDR2 ANQGSEA. This CDR3 has 15 amino acids. Trimming took off 0 bases at V and 11 bases at J, with 20 bases between the two ends. The CDR3 protein is CSVEDRIGGSYKQFF. The CDR3 DNA is TGCAGCGTTGAAGATAGGATAGGAGGGTCTTACAAGCAGTTCTTC.

V usage is TRBV2 and J usage is TRBJ1-2, with D hard to call. The CDR3 loop spans 12 amino acids. Germline lookup yields CDR1 SNHLY and CDR2 FYNNEI. The CDR3 DNA is TGTGCTAGCGGGGAAACTAACTATGGCTACACCTTC. This gives the protein CASGETNYGYTF.

The chain recombines TRBV18 with TRBJ1-1, with 7 bases matching TRBD1. CDR1 and CDR2 (germline): KGHSH, LQKENI. This CDR3 spans 15 amino acids. The ends lost 1 base at V and 4 bases at J; junction bases unmatched: 6. CDR3 coding DNA: TGTGCCAGCTCACCACGATCCCAGGGGGGCACTGAAGCTTTCTTT. Translating it yields CASSPRSQGGTEAFF.

The V and J genes are TRBV28 and TRBJ1-2; tentative D call: TRBD1 (5 bases). V shed 5 bases and J shed 5 bases, with 9 bases lying between them. The CDR3 has 12 amino acids. Germline V gene lookup returns CDR1 MDHEN and CDR2 SYDVKM. CDR3 in amino acids: CASSRGGYGYTF. DNA for the CDR3: TGTGCCAGCAGTCGGGGGGGTTATGGCTACACCTTC.

This sequence joins TRBV20-1 and TRBJ1-2; possibly TRBD1 for D (5 bases). Germline values: CDR1 DFQATT, CDR2 SNEGSKA (reference sequence). V was clipped by 3 bases and J by 4 bases, with 12 bases between them. CDR3 length: 13 residues. The CDR3 loop reads CSASQGLPYGYTF. The CDR3 DNA is TGCAGTGCTAGTCAGGGACTACCCTATGGCTACACCTTC.

V usage is TRBV6-1 and J usage is TRBJ1-2; D is unclear. The CDR3 contains 14 residues. The V and J ends lost 2 bases and 4 bases respectively, with 11 bases between them. Germline lookup yields CDR1 MNHNS and CDR2 SASEGT. CDR3 loop: CASSETGVVYGYTF. The CDR3, as DNA: TGTGCCAGCAGTGAAACGGGTGTTGTCTATGGCTACACCTTC.

This chain joins TRBV5-6 and TRBJ2-7, with D tentatively TRBD1 (5 bases). V lost 2 bases and J lost 1, with 7 bases in between. Germline V gene sequence: CDR1 SGHDT, CDR2 YYEEEE. The CDR3 has 13 residues. CDR3 DNA: TGTGCCAGCAGCTTACAGGATTCCTACGAGCAGTACTTC. Translating it yields CASSLQDSYEQYF.

This chain connects TRBV19 to TRBJ1-4, with 7 bases identical to TRBD1. In germline, CDR1 is LNHDA, CDR2 SQIVND (reference sequence). V was clipped by 3 bases and J by 11 bases; unmatched bases: 15. There are 16 residues in the CDR3. The CDR3 DNA reads as TGTGCCAGTAGTATCCCCCTATTCCAGGGGGGGGACAAACTGTTTTTT. As protein: CASSIPLFQGGDKLFF.

The chain couples TRBV2 to TRBJ1-2; 8 bases are a match to TRBD1. Germline-derived CDR1 and CDR2 are SNHLY and FYNNEI. The CDR3 runs 15 residues. V lost 4 bases to trimming and J lost 7 bases; unmatched junction nucleotides: 11. CDR3 nucleotide sequence: TGTGCCAGCAGTGTCCTACGGACAGGGCAGGGTGGCTACACCTTC. Its protein product is CASSVLRTGQGGYTF.

The rearrangement links TRBV7-9 to TRBJ2-7; 9 nucleotides line up with TRBD2. The ends lost 3 bases at V and 3 bases at J; junction bases unmatched: 6. This CDR3 region has 15 residues. The V gene's germline CDR1 is SEHNR and CDR2 FQNEAQ (reference sequence). The CDR3 DNA follows: TGTGCCAGCAGCTTTACGGGACTAGCAGACTACGAGCAGTACTTC. It specifies CASSFTGLADYEQYF.

This clone has just a few counts. V and J are TRBV11-3 and TRBJ1-6; D is uncertain. The CDR3 totals 14 residues. Germline values: CDR1 SGHNT, CDR2 YENEEA. Trimming took 1 base from V and 9 from J, leaving 10 bases between them. CDR3 amino acids: CASSLGRPGSPLHF. The DNA for the CDR3 is TGTGCCAGCAGCTTAGGAAGGCCGGGTTCACCCCTCCACTTT.